This TCR beta chain originates from a study of blood T cell repertoires in COVID-19. This clone is a singleton in its sample. Data came from immunoSEQ multiplex PCR; TCRdb stores just in-frame clones and leaves some out. The sample has a few hundred thousand clones; around 89% are singletons. Recovered status applied to Cohort 3 donors who had two consecutive negative PCRs. It also applied to those with clearance or with symptom resolution. V was clipped by 3 bases and J by 2 bases; unmatched bases: 4. CDR1 SGHTA and CDR2 FQGNSA come from the germline V gene. The CDR3 covers 15 residues. The rearrangement links TRBV7-2 to TRBJ2-7; TRBD1 aligns across 10 bases. Sequencing was performed on PBMCs or T cells enriched from blood (not recorded which). This sequence originates from a man aged 40-50 years who had recovered from COVID-19. CDR3 sequence (DNA): TGTGCCAGCAGCTTGGCCGGGACAGGGGCCTACGAGCAGTACTTC. Translating gives CASSLAGTGAYEQYF.